These T cell receptor beta chains were read from a single sample in a study of shared clonotypes between healthy human individuals. Measured with immunoSEQ multiplex PCR; TCRdb has only the in-frame clones, and not every one. This repertoire shows roughly 1.4 million clones, approximately 98.5% found once; its top ten account for 0.36%. Sequenced material: naive CD4+ T cells sorted from blood. The receptor set was obtained from a young man in good health. The CDR3 runs from the conserved cysteine through the conserved F or W. The D gene is left open where the match is weak. Not all rows give a size; the values are once, few, many and, for expanded clones, a class.

>15|TRBV6-1|NA|NA|TRBJ1-2
TGTGCCAGCAGTGAAAATGGAGGGGCGGACTATGGCTACACCTTC
CASSENGGADYGYTF
>15|TRBV7-9|NA|NA|TRBJ2-1
TGTGCCAGCAGCCCAGTAGGTAGCGGTTACAATGAGCAGTTCTTC
CASSPVGSGYNEQFF
>16|TRBV11-2|NA|NA|TRBJ2-2
TGTGCCAGCAGCGTCCTAGGTCTGGGAAACACCGGGGAGCTGTTTTTT
CASSVLGLGNTGELFF
>13|TRBV11-3|once|NA|TRBJ2-2
TGTGCCAGCAGCTTATCCGTTAACGGGGAGCTGTTTTTT
CASSLSVNGELFF
>13|TRBV6-1|NA|TRBD1|TRBJ1-2
TGTGCCAGCAGTCGGACAGGACTGGATGGCTACACCTTC
CASSRTGLDGYTF
>13|TRBV16|NA|NA|TRBJ2-7
TGTGCCAGCAGCCACAGGGGATCGAGGGAGCAGTACTTC
CASSHRGSREQYF
>14|TRBV5-1|NA|TRBD1|TRBJ2-1
TGCGCCAGCAGCCCAGGACAGGGCTACAATGAGCAGTTCTTC
CASSPGQGYNEQFF
>18|TRBV9|NA|NA|TRBJ2-5
TGTGCCAGCAGCGTAGGAGGGGTGGCTAGCGTGGGTGGGGAGACCCAGTACTTC
CASSVGGVASVGGETQYF
>16|TRBV25-1|NA|TRBD1|TRBJ2-2
TGTGCCAGCAGCCAAGAGTACAGGGGCTACACCGGGGAGCTGTTTTTT
CASSQEYRGYTGELFF
>11|TRBV20-1|NA|NA|TRBJ2-7
TGCAGTGCTAGACCCCGCTACGAGCAGTACTTC
CSARPRYEQYF
>13|TRBV15|once|NA|TRBJ2-1
TGTGCCACCAGCGGGACCAGGGTTTCTGAGCAGTTCTTC
CATSGTRVSEQFF
>16|TRBV4-2|NA|TRBD2|TRBJ2-3
TGTGCCAGCAGCCAAGTGGCGGGAGGTGGCACAGATACGCAGTATTTT
CASSQVAGGGTDTQYF
>18|TRBV18|NA|TRBD2|TRBJ2-7
TGTGCCAGCTCACCATGGGGGCTAGCGGGAGTTTTATCCTACGAGCAGTACTTC
CASSPWGLAGVLSYEQYF
>15|TRBV5-4|NA|TRBD1|TRBJ2-7
TGTGCCAGCAGCGGGGCCGACAGGGTTTCCTACGAGCAGTACTTC
CASSGADRVSYEQYF
>14|TRBV7-9|NA|TRBD1|TRBJ2-7
TGTGCCAGCAGCCCGTCGGGACAGTCTTACGAGCAGTACTTC
CASSPSGQSYEQYF
>15|TRBV11-2|NA|NA|TRBJ1-1
TGTGCCAGCAGCTTAGCCCCGGGAGAGGGCTTCGAAGCTTTCTTT
CASSLAPGEGFEAFF
>15|TRBV4-2|NA|TRBD2|TRBJ2-2
TGTGCCAGCAGCCAAGAGGGGGGGAGCACCGGGGAGCTGTTTTTT
CASSQEGGSTGELFF
>15|TRBV29-1|NA|TRBD2|TRBJ2-1
TGCAGCGTTGAAGGGAGGGGACTACTTTACAATGAGCAGTTCTTC
CSVEGRGLLYNEQFF
>15|TRBV28|once|TRBD1|TRBJ1-1
TGTGCCAGCAGTTTCCAGGGACAGTTGAACACTGAAGCTTTCTTT
CASSFQGQLNTEAFF
>13|TRBV11-3|NA|NA|TRBJ2-1
TGTGCCAGCAGCCAAGGAGGTCTAGCGAAACAGTTCTTC
CASSQGGLAKQFF
>13|TRBV7-9|NA|NA|TRBJ2-3
TGTGCCAGCAGAGGGACTAGCACAGATACGCAGTATTTT
CASRGTSTDTQYF
>15|TRBV27|once|TRBD2|TRBJ2-3
TGTGCCAGCCGGTCGGGGGGGGTTGGCACAGATACGCAGTATTTT
CASRSGGVGTDTQYF
>14|TRBV29-1|NA|TRBD2|TRBJ2-7
TGCAGCGTTGATGCGGGAGTGTATACTGGCGAGCAGTACTTC
CSVDAGVYTGEQYF
>14|TRBV19|once|NA|TRBJ2-3
TGTGCCAGTAGTGGCCGGACGAGCACAGATACGCAGTATTTT
CASSGRTSTDTQYF
>14|TRBV6-1|NA|NA|TRBJ2-7
TGTGCCAGCAGTGAGGTTAAAAGGGGCTACGAGCAGTACTTC
CASSEVKRGYEQYF
>12|TRBV6-1|NA|TRBD1|TRBJ1-5
TGTGCCAGTACAGGGGGCAATCAGCCCCAGCATTTT
CASTGGNQPQHF
>16|TRBV6-6|NA|NA|TRBJ2-7
TGTGCCAGCAGTTACCCTACAGGGTGGGGTCGATACGAGCAGTACTTC
CASSYPTGWGRYEQYF
>15|TRBV15|NA|NA|TRBJ1-1
TGTGCCACCAGCAGAGACCGAGGGGGGAACACTGAAGCTTTCTTT
CATSRDRGGNTEAFF
>13|TRBV18|NA|NA|TRBJ2-1
TGTGCCAGCTCACCTCTCGGTAACAATGAGCAGTTCTTC
CASSPLGNNEQFF
>14|TRBV4-3|NA|NA|TRBJ2-5
TGCGCCAGCAGCCAAGTTCCAGGGGTAGAGACCCAGTACTTC
CASSQVPGVETQYF
>12|TRBV6-1|NA|NA|TRBJ2-7
TGTGCCAGCAGTGAAGAGCGATTCGAGCAGTACTTC
CASSEERFEQYF
>16|TRBV27|NA|TRBD1|TRBJ2-7
TGTGCCAGCAGTTTTCTGGGACAGTCCGACTCCTACGAGCAGTACTTC
CASSFLGQSDSYEQYF
>15|TRBV5-4|NA|NA|TRBJ2-1
TGTGCCAGCAGCCCTAGTGCTAGCGAGTACAATGAGCAGTTCTTC
CASSPSASEYNEQFF
>14|TRBV7-9|NA|TRBD1|TRBJ2-5
TGTGCCAGCAGGCCTCGGACAGGGAAAGAGACCCAGTACTTC
CASRPRTGKETQYF